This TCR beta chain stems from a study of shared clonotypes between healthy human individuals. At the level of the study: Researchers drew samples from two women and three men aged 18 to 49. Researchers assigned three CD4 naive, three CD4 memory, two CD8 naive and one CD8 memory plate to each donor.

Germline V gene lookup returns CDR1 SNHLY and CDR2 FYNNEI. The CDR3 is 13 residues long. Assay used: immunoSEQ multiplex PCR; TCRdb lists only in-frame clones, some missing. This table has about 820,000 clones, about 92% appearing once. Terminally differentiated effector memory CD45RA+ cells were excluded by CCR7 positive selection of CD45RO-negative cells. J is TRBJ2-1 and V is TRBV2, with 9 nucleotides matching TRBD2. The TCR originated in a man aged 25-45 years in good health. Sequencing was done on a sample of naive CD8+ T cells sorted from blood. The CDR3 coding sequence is TGTGCGCCGCGGACTAGCGTATACAATGAGCAGTTCTTC. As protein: CAPRTSVYNEQFF.